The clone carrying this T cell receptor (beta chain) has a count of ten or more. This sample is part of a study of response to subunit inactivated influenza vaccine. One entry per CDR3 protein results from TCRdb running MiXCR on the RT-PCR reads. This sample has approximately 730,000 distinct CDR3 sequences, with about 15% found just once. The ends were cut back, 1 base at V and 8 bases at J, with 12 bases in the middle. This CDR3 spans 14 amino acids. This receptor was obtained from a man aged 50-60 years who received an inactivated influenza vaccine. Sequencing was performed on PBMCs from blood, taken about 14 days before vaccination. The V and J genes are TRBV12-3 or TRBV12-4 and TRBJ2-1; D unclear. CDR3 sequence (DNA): TGTGCCAGCAGTTTAGTACATCCGGGCGATGAGCAGTTCTTC. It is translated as CASSLVHPGDEQFF.